Listed below are T cell receptor beta chains from one sample, sequenced in a study of shared clonotypes between healthy human individuals. Sequencing was performed with immunoSEQ multiplex PCR; in TCRdb, only in-frame clones are kept and a portion is missing. The data contain about 480,000 clones, approximately 85% of them singletons. The specimen was PBMCs. The receptor set was obtained from a woman in her thirties or forties in good health. Some clones in this sample may be carry-over from other donors' samples. Both conserved end residues are part of each CDR3. D genes are given only for firm matches. The size of a clone is reported for some rows only, either as once, few or many, or as a class for expanded clones.

v_gene: TRBV11-3
d_gene: .
abundance: .
j_gene: TRBJ2-7
CDR3nt: TGTGCCAGCAGCTTAGATTGGACTGGGGCTGGTTACGAGCAGTACTTC
CDR3aa: CASSLDWTGAGYEQYF

v_gene: TRBV6-5
d_gene: .
abundance: .
j_gene: TRBJ2-1
CDR3nt: TGTGCCAGCAGCCGCGGAGGGGAGAGCAATGAGCAGTTCTTC
CDR3aa: CASSRGGESNEQFF

v_gene: TRBV7-2
d_gene: .
abundance: once
j_gene: TRBJ2-5
CDR3nt: TGTGCCAGCAGCCCAGAGTGGGGGCAAGAGACCCAGTACTTC
CDR3aa: CASSPEWGQETQYF

v_gene: TRBV7-6
d_gene: TRBD1
abundance: .
j_gene: TRBJ2-5
CDR3nt: TGTGCCAGCAGCCTTTTGGGACAGGGGGTCGGGGAGACCCAGTACTTC
CDR3aa: CASSLLGQGVGETQYF

v_gene: TRBV6-6
d_gene: TRBD1
abundance: .
j_gene: TRBJ2-1
CDR3nt: TGTGCCAGCACAGGCCAGGGACAGGTGTACAATGAGCAGTTCTTC
CDR3aa: CASTGQGQVYNEQFF

v_gene: TRBV28
d_gene: .
abundance: .
j_gene: TRBJ2-2
CDR3nt: TGTGCCAGCAGTCCCCCGACCCGGACCGGGGAGCTGTTTTTT
CDR3aa: CASSPPTRTGELFF

v_gene: TRBV13
d_gene: TRBD1
abundance: few
j_gene: TRBJ2-7
CDR3nt: TGTGCCAGCAGCCGCACCGGGACAGACTCTAGAGAGCAGTACTTC
CDR3aa: CASSRTGTDSREQYF

v_gene: TRBV6-5
d_gene: TRBD1
abundance: .
j_gene: TRBJ1-2
CDR3nt: TGTGCCAGCAGCCGACAGGGGGTTGTGGGCTATGGCTACACCTTC
CDR3aa: CASSRQGVVGYGYTF

v_gene: TRBV5-1
d_gene: .
abundance: .
j_gene: TRBJ2-5
CDR3nt: TGCGCCAGCAGCTTGCTCCAGGTGAAGACCCAGTACTTC
CDR3aa: CASSLLQVKTQYF

v_gene: TRBV9
d_gene: .
abundance: .
j_gene: TRBJ2-3
CDR3nt: TGTGCCAGCAGCGTAGGTGGACTTTGGGGAGATACGCAGTATTTT
CDR3aa: CASSVGGLWGDTQYF

v_gene: TRBV6-5
d_gene: TRBD2
abundance: .
j_gene: TRBJ2-7
CDR3nt: TGTGCCAGCAGCAACCGACTAGCGGGAGGATACGAGCAGTACTTC
CDR3aa: CASSNRLAGGYEQYF

v_gene: TRBV27
d_gene: TRBD2
abundance: many
j_gene: TRBJ2-1
CDR3nt: TGTGCCAGCAGTAAAACTAGCGGGATTACCAACTTTGAGCAGTTCTTC
CDR3aa: CASSKTSGITNFEQFF

v_gene: TRBV11-3
d_gene: .
abundance: once
j_gene: TRBJ2-3
CDR3nt: TGTGCCAGCTCCATGGGGGCTAGCACAGATACGCAGTATTTT
CDR3aa: CASSMGASTDTQYF

v_gene: TRBV29-1
d_gene: .
abundance: .
j_gene: TRBJ2-5
CDR3nt: TGCAGCGTTGAAGATAGGGGGACTGGAGAGACCCAGTACTTC
CDR3aa: CSVEDRGTGETQYF

v_gene: TRBV19
d_gene: TRBD1
abundance: .
j_gene: TRBJ2-6
CDR3nt: TGTGCCAGTACTAGACAGGGTTCAACCAACGTCCTGACTTTC
CDR3aa: CASTRQGSTNVLTF

v_gene: TRBV19
d_gene: TRBD2
abundance: .
j_gene: TRBJ2-7
CDR3nt: TGTGCCAGTAGTGCGGGACTAGCGGGGTCCTACGAGCAGTACTTC
CDR3aa: CASSAGLAGSYEQYF

v_gene: TRBV2
d_gene: TRBD2
abundance: .
j_gene: TRBJ2-5
CDR3nt: TGTGCCAGCAGTGAACTAGCGGCGCAAGAGACCCAGTACTTC
CDR3aa: CASSELAAQETQYF